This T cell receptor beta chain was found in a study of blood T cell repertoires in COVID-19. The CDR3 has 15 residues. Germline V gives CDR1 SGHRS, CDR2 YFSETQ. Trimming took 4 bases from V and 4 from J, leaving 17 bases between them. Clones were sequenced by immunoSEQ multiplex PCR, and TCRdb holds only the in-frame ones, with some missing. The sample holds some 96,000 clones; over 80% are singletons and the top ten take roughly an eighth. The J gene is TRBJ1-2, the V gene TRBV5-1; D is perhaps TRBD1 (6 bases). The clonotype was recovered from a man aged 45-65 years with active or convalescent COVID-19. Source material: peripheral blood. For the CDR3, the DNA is TGCGCCAGCAGCGACTGGGACACCCTCGGCTATGGCTACACCTTC. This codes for CASSDWDTLGYGYTF.